A selection of T cell receptor beta chains follows, all from one sample in a study of Graves' ophthalmopathy and Graves' hyperthyroidism. TCRdb re-called the multiplex PCR reads through MiXCR, storing one row per CDR3 protein. In the table there are over 650,000 distinct CDR3 sequences, just over 40% of which are singletons. The specimen sequenced was peripheral blood. The receptors derive from an adult man with Graves' ophthalmopathy. Each CDR3 is given with its conserved first and last residue. The D gene is left open where the match is weak. Not every row has a clone size; where given, it reads once, few, many or a size class.

d_call | j_call | clone_size | v_call | cdr3_aa | cdr3_nt
- | TRBJ2-3 | - | TRBV2 | CASSEARTDTQYF | TGTGCCAGCAGTGAAGCCCGCACAGATACGCAGTATTTT
TRBD1 | TRBJ1-6 | - | TRBV2 | CASSRRQGVGNHSPLHF | TGTGCCAGCAGTCGCAGACAGGGGGTGGGCAATCATTCACCCCTCCACTTT
TRBD1 | TRBJ2-7 | many | TRBV5-8 | CASSLAGQDYEQYF | TGTGCCAGCAGCTTGGCGGGACAGGACTACGAGCAGTACTTC
- | TRBJ2-6 | once | TRBV29-1 | CSVSSGRGTEAF | TGCAGCGTTAGCTCAGGGCGGGGCACTGAAGCTTTC
TRBD2 | TRBJ2-7 | - | TRBV25-1 | CASSEYQTSGAYEQYF | TGTGCCAGCAGTGAATATCAGACTAGCGGAGCCTACGAGCAGTACTTC
- | TRBJ1-5 | many | TRBV10-3 | CAISEWGLRLGFNQPQHF | TGTGCCATCAGTGAGTGGGGTTTGCGGCTGGGGTTTAATCAGCCCCAGCATTTT
- | TRBJ1-6 | few | TRBV10-3 | CASSPGGTYNSPLHF | TGTGCCAGCAGCCCAGGCGGCACCTATAATTCACCCCTCCACTTT
TRBD1 | TRBJ1-3 | - | TRBV20-1 | CSAPLSGQGNTIYF | TGCAGTGCCCCCCTGTCGGGACAGGGAAACACCATATATTTT
- | TRBJ1-5 | - | TRBV2 | CASRLGGSQPQHF | TGTGCCAGCAGGCTCGGGGGCAGCCAGCCCCAGCATTTT
- | TRBJ1-2 | - | TRBV7-2 | CASALGGYGYTF | TGTGCCAGCGCCCTAGGGGGCTATGGCTACACCTTC
- | TRBJ1-1 | - | TRBV12-3/TRBV12-4 | CASITGLVGDEAFF | TGTGCCAGCATAACCGGGCTGGTGGGGGATGAAGCTTTCTTT
- | TRBJ1-4 | once | TRBV25-1 | CASSEHLAGGLGEKLFF | TGTGCCAGCAGTGAGCATCTAGCGGGGGGGCTAGGAGAAAAACTGTTTTTT
TRBD1 | TRBJ1-4 | - | TRBV10-3 | CAISEGDRGYEKLFF | TGTGCCATCAGTGAGGGGGACAGGGGGTACGAAAAACTGTTTTTT
- | TRBJ2-7 | - | TRBV29-1 | CSGGASYEQYF | TGCAGCGGGGGGGCCAGTTACGAGCAGTACTTC
TRBD1 | TRBJ1-1 | many | TRBV29-1 | CSVLVPGQGLNTEAFF | TGCAGCGTCTTAGTCCCGGGACAGGGATTGAACACTGAAGCTTTCTTT
TRBD1 | TRBJ1-5 | - | TRBV4-1 | CASSQETGVNQPQHF | TGCGCCAGCAGCCAAGAAACAGGGGTTAATCAGCCCCAGCATTTT
- | TRBJ1-5 | many | TRBV12-3/TRBV12-4 | CASLNRGQLRVNQPQHF | TGTGCCAGCCTCAACCGCGGGCAGTTAAGGGTCAATCAGCCCCAGCATTTT
- | TRBJ2-3 | - | TRBV10-3 | CAIRRGVGTQYF | TGTGCCATCAGACGCGGGGTGGGAACGCAGTATTTT
TRBD1 | TRBJ2-2 | - | TRBV13 | CASSSDRGTGELFF | TGTGCCAGCAGCTCGGACAGGGGCACCGGGGAGCTGTTTTTT
TRBD2 | TRBJ2-2 | - | TRBV2 | CASNPGTTAGTTGELFF | TGTGCCAGCAATCCCGGGACTACCGCCGGGACCACGGGGGAGCTGTTTTTT
- | TRBJ1-1 | few | TRBV7-8 | CASSLPWPRIGTEAFF | TGTGCCAGCAGCCTTCCTTGGCCCCGGATCGGCACTGAAGCTTTCTTT
- | TRBJ2-7 | few | TRBV5-1 | CASSPAGPSGEQYF | TGCGCCAGCAGCCCGGCGGGACCCTCGGGGGAGCAGTACTTC
- | TRBJ2-5 | many | TRBV4-3 | CASSQDGGGETQYF | TGCGCCAGCAGCCAAGATGGGGGTGGAGAGACCCAGTACTTC
- | TRBJ1-5 | many | TRBV19 | CASSIGVEQPQHF | TGTGCCAGTAGTATAGGGGTCGAACAGCCCCAGCATTTT
- | TRBJ1-6 | few | TRBV20-1 | CSARIGPPGFISPLHF | TGCAGTGCTAGAATAGGGCCACCAGGATTTATATCACCCCTCCACTTT
TRBD1 | TRBJ1-2 | few | TRBV12-3/TRBV12-4 | CAWSVLAVYSRGNYGYTF | TGTGCCTGGAGTGTACTCGCTGTTTATTCCAGGGGGAACTATGGCTACACCTTC
- | TRBJ1-5 | - | TRBV6-6 | CASNTVNSNQPQHF | TGTGCCAGCAACACAGTGAACAGCAATCAGCCCCAGCATTTT
- | TRBJ1-2 | - | TRBV7-9 | CASSPDGRYVYTF | TGTGCCAGCAGTCCCGACGGTCGCTATGTCTACACCTTC
TRBD1 | TRBJ1-3 | many | TRBV7-8 | CASSLSAGQGSGNTIYF | TGTGCCAGCAGCTTAAGTGCGGGACAGGGGTCTGGAAACACCATATATTTT
TRBD1 | TRBJ1-5 | many | TRBV12-3/TRBV12-4 | CASSPGQGRGNQPQHF | TGTGCCAGCAGTCCCGGACAGGGGCGCGGCAATCAGCCCCAGCATTTT
TRBD1 | TRBJ1-6 | many | TRBV4-1 | CASRDRANSPLHF | TGCGCCAGCCGGGACAGGGCTAATTCACCCCTCCACTTT
TRBD2 | TRBJ2-7 | many | TRBV29-1 | CSVEIGLAAYEQYF | TGCAGCGTTGAAATCGGTCTAGCGGCCTACGAGCAGTACTTC
TRBD1 | TRBJ1-1 | few | TRBV5-8 | CASSLKGGSNTEAFF | TGTGCCAGCAGTTTAAAAGGGGGCTCAAACACTGAAGCTTTCTTT
- | TRBJ2-7 | - | TRBV5-1 | CASSLAEGEREQYF | TGCGCCAGCAGCTTGGCGGAGGGGGAGAGGGAGCAGTACTTC
- | TRBJ1-3 | few | TRBV20-1 | CSARFPRAPPGTIYF | TGCAGTGCTAGATTCCCGCGGGCGCCGCCAGGCACCATATATTTT
- | TRBJ2-2 | many | TRBV7-2 | CASSLRGPTGELFF | TGTGCCAGCAGCTTGCGGGGACCCACCGGGGAGCTGTTTTTT
TRBD1 | TRBJ2-7 | - | TRBV2 | CASTGTGGYEQYF | TGTGCCAGCACCGGGACAGGTGGATACGAGCAGTACTTC
TRBD2 | TRBJ2-7 | - | TRBV7-8 | CASSQERGSGSHEQYF | TGTGCCAGCAGCCAAGAAAGGGGTAGCGGGAGCCACGAGCAGTACTTC
TRBD1 | TRBJ1-1 | - | TRBV29-1 | CSVRGQGQNTEAFF | TGCAGCGTTAGGGGACAGGGGCAGAACACTGAAGCTTTCTTT
TRBD2 | TRBJ2-2 | - | TRBV10-3 | CAISEMGGINTGELFF | TGTGCCATCAGTGAAATGGGGGGGATAAACACCGGGGAGCTGTTTTTT
- | TRBJ2-2 | - | TRBV29-1 | CSVEDQTGHYSGELFF | TGCAGCGTTGAAGATCAGACAGGCCATTACAGCGGGGAGCTGTTTTTT
- | TRBJ1-5 | few | TRBV5-6 | CASSLERESNQPQHF | TGTGCCAGCAGCTTGGAGAGGGAGAGCAATCAGCCCCAGCATTTT
- | TRBJ1-2 | - | TRBV3-1 | CASSMRPGGNGYTF | TGTGCCAGCAGCATGAGGCCCGGAGGGAATGGCTACACCTTC
- | TRBJ2-3 | - | TRBV24-1 | CATRGQNTDTQYF | TGTGCCACCAGAGGACAGAACACAGATACGCAGTATTTT